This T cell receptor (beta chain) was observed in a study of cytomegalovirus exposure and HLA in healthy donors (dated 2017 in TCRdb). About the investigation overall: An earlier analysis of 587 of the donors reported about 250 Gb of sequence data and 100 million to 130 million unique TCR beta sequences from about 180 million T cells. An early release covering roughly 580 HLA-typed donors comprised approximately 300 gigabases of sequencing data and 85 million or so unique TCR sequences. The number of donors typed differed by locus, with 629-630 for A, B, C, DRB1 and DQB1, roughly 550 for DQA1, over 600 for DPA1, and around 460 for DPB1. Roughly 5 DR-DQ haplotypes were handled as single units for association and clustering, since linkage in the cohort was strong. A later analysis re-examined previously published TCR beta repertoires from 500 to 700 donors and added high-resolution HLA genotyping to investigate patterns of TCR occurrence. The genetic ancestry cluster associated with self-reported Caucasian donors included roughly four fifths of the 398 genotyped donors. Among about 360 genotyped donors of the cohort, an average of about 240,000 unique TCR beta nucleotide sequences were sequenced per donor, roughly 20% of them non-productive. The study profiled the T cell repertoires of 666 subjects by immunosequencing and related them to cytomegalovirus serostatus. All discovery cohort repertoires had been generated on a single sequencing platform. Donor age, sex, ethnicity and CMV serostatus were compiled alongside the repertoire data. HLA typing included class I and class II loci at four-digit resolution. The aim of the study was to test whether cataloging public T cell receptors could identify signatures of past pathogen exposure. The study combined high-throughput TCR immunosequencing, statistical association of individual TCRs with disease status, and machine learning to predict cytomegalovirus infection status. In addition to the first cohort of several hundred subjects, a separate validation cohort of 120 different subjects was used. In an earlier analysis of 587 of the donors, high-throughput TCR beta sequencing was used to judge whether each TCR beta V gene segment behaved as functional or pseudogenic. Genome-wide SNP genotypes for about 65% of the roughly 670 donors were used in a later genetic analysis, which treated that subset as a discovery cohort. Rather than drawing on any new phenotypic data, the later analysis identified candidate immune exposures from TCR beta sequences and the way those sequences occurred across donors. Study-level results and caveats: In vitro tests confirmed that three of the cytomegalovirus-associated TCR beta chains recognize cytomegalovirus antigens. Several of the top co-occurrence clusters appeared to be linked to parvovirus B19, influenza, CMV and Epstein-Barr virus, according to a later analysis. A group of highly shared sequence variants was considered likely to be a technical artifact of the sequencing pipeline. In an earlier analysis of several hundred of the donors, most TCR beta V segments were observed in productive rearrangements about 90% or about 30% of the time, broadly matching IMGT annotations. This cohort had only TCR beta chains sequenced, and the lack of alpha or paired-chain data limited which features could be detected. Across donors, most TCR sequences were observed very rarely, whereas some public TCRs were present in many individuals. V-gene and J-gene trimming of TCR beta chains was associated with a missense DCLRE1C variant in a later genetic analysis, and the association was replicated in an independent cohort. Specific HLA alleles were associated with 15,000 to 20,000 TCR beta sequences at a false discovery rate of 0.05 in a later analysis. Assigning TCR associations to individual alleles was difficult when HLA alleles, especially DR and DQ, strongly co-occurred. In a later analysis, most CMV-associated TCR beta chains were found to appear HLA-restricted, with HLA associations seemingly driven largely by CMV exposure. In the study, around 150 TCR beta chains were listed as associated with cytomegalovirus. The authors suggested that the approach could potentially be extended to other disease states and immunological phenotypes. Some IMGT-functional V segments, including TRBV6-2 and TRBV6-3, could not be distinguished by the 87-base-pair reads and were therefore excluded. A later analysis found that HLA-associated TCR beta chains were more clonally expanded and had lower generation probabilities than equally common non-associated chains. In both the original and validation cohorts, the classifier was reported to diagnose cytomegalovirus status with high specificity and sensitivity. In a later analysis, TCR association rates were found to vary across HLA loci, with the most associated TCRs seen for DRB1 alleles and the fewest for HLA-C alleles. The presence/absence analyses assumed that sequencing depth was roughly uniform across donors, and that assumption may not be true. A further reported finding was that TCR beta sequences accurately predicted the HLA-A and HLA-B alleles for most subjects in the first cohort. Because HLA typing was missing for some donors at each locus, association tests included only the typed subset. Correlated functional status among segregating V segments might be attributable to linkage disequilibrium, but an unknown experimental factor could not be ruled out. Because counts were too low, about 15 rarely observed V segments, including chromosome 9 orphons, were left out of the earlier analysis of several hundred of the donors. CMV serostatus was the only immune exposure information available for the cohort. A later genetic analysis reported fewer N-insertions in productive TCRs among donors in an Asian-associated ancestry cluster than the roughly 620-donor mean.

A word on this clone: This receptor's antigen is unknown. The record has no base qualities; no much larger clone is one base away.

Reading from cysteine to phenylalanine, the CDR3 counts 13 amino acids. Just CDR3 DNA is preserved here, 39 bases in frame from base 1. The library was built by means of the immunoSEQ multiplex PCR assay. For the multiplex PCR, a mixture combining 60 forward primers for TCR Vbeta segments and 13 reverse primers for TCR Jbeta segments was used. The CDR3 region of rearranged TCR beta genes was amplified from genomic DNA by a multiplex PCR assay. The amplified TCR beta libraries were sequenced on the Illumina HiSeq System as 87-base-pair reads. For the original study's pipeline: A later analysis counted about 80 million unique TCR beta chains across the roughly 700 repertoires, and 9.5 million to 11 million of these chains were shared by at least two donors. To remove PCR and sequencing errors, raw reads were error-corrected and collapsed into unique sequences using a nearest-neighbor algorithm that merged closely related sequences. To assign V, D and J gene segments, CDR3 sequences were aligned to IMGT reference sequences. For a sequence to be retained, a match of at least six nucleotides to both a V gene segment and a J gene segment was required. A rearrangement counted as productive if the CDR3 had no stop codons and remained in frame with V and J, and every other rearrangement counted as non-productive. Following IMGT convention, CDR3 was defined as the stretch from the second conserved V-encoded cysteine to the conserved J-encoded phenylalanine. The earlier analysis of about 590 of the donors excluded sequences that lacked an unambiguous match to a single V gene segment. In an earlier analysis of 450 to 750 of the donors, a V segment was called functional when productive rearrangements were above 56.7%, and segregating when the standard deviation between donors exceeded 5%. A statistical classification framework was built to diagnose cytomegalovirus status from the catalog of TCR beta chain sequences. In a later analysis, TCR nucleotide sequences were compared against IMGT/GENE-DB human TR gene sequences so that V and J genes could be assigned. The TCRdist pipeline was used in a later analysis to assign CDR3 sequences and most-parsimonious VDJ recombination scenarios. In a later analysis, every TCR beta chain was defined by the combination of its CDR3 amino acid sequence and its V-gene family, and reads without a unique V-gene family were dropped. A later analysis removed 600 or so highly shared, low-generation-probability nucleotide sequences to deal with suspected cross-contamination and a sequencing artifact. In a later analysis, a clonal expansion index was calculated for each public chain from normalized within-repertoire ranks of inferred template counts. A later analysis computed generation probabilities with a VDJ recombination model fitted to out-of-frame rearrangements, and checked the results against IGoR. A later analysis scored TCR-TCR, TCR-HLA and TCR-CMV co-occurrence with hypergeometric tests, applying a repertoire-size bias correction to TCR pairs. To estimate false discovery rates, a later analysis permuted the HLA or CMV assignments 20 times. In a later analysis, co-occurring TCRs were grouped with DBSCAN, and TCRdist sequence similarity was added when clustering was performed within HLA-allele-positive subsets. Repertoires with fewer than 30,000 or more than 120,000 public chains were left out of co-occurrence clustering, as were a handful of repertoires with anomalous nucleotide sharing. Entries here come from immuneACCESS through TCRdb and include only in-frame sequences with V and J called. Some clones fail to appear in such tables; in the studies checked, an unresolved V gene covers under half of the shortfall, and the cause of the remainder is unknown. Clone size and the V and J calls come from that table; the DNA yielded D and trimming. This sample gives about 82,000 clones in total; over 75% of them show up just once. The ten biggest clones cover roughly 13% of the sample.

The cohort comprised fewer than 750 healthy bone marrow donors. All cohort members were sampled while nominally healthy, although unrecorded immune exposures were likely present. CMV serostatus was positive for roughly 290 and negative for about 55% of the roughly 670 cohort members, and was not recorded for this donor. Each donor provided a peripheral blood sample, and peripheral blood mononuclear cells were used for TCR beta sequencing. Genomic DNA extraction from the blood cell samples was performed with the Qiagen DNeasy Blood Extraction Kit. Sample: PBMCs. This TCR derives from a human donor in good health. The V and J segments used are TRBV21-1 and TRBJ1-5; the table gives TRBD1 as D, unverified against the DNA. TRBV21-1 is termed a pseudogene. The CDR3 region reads CASSVDRAQPQHF. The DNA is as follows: TGTGCCAGCAGCGTCGACAGGGCTCAGCCCCAGCATTTT.